These 28 T cell receptor beta chains were sequenced from one sample in a study of shared clonotypes between healthy human individuals. The table came from immunoSEQ multiplex PCR; TCRdb's copy has only in-frame clones and leaves some out. The sample lists around 500,000 clones, 65% to 85% occurring once. Material for sequencing was PBMCs. The receptors derive from a woman aged 40-49 years in good health. Some clones in this sample may be carry-over from other donors' samples.

This chain connects TRBV11-2 to TRBJ2-1; D may be TRBD1 (6 bases). This CDR3 spans 13 amino acids. Trimming took off 5 bases at V and 5 bases at J, with 10 bases between the two ends. Germline V gives CDR1 SGHAT, CDR2 FQNNGV. Here the CDR3 reads CASSGGTNNEQFF. DNA for the CDR3: TGTGCCAGCAGCGGTGGGACAAACAATGAGCAGTTCTTC.

This clone was found many times. The rearrangement joins TRBV4-1 to TRBJ1-5; TRBD1 might be the D (5 bases). CDR1 is MGHRA and CDR2 is YSYEKL in the germline V gene. Trimming pared 1 base from V and 4 bases from J, leaving 8 bases between. The CDR3 is 14 residues long. CDR3 bases: TGCGCCAGCAGCCAAGGGCAGGGAAATCAGCCCCAGCATTTT. This encodes CASSQGQGNQPQHF.

The chain employs TRBV6-1 and TRBJ2-7; D is uncertain. The CDR3 consists of 14 residues. V was clipped by 0 bases and J by 7 bases, with 13 bases between them. The germline V gene encodes CDR1 MNHNS and CDR2 SASEGT. The CDR3 sequence is CASSEALTGVEQYF. Written as DNA, the CDR3 is TGTGCCAGCAGTGAAGCGCTGACCGGTGTAGAGCAGTACTTC.

This clone was found once. V gene TRBV30 combines with J gene TRBJ1-1; D remains ambiguous. This CDR3 comprises 13 residues. Germline V lookup: CDR1 GTSNPN, CDR2 SVGIG (reference sequence). With 2 bases removed from V and 1 base from J, the gap between germline ends came to 8 bases. The CDR3 DNA reads as TGTGCCTGGAGTTCAACAAGGAACACTGAAGCTTTCTTT. Translating gives CAWSSTRNTEAFF.

Comments on this clone: A single base is all that separates this from a far larger clone, so a read error is likely. This same CDR3 is encoded by further DNA sequences in the sample. The chain carries TRBV7-9 and TRBJ1-5; no definite D call. Germline V gives CDR1 SEHNR, CDR2 FQNEAQ (reference sequence). The CDR3 sequence is 14 residues long. The CDR3 DNA is TGTGCCAGCAGCTTTGACGGCTATTATCAGCCTCAGCATTTT. Protein: CASSFDGYYQPQHF.

V is TRBV7-2 and J is TRBJ2-5; TRBD2 aligns across 9 bases. The V segment lost 1 base and the J segment 1 base; nucleotides outside the gene matches: 4. The CDR3 has 16 amino acids. The V gene's germline CDR1 is SGHTA and CDR2 FQGNSA. Written as DNA, the CDR3 is TGTGCCAGCAGCTTAGGACTAGCGGACCTCCAAGAGACCCAGTACTTC. Its translation: CASSLGLADLQETQYF.

V gene TRBV6-4 combines with J gene TRBJ1-1; TRBD1 matches at 8 bases. Germline CDR1 is MRHNA and CDR2 is SNTAGT. The CDR3 runs 12 residues. Trimming removed 8 bases from V and 6 bases from J; junction bases left unmatched: 5. The CDR3 reads CASRQGSAEAFF. The CDR3 bases are TGTGCCAGCCGACAGGGGAGCGCTGAAGCTTTCTTT.

This clone came up once. The chain employs TRBV7-2 and TRBJ1-2; 9 bases fit TRBD1. This CDR3 is 16 amino acids long. Germline CDR1 reads SGHTA; CDR2 reads FQGNSA. V trimming: 5 bases; J trimming: 2 bases; junction bases outside the gene matches: 9. Written as DNA, the CDR3 is TGTGCCAGCAGCCAACTACAGGGGGCTCACAACTATGGCTACACCTTC. Translation gives CASSQLQGAHNYGYTF.

V gene TRBV5-5 combines with J gene TRBJ2-7, with 8 bases fitting TRBD1. The V segment lost 4 bases and the J segment 0 bases; nucleotides outside the gene matches: 6. The CDR3 is 15 residues long. Germline CDR1 is SGHKS and CDR2 is YYEKEE (reference sequence). As DNA, the CDR3 is TGTGCCAGCAGCCTACGGACAGGGTTCTCCTACGAGCAGTACTTC. Its translation is CASSLRTGFSYEQYF. Using reference TRBV5-5 and TRBJ2-7 for the parts outside the CDR3, the full variable domain is DAGVTQSPTHLIKTRGQQVTLRCSPISGHKSVSWYQQVLGQGPQFIFQYYEKEERGRGNFPDRFSARQFPNYSSELNVNALLLGDSALYLCASSLRTGFSYEQYFGPGTRLTVT.

The rearrangement joins TRBV9 to TRBJ2-5; 9 bases map to TRBD2. Unmatched junction bases numbered 12, after V lost 4 bases and J lost 2 bases. CDR3 length: 17 amino acids. In germline, CDR1 is SGDLS, CDR2 YYNGEE. The CDR3 sequence is CASSPEGREGWQETQYF. In nucleotides, the CDR3 is TGTGCCAGCAGCCCAGAGGGGCGGGAGGGTTGGCAAGAGACCCAGTACTTC. The full variable domain, completed using reference TRBV9 and TRBJ2-5, is DSGVTQTPKHLITATGQRVTLRCSPRSGDLSVYWYQQSLDQGLQFLIQYYNGEERAKGNILERFSAQQFPDLHSELNLSSLELGDSALYFCASSPEGREGWQETQYFGPGTRLLVL.

The gene calls are TRBV6-5 and TRBJ2-1, with 11 nucleotides matching TRBD2. The CDR3 has 14 amino acids. From germline, CDR1 is MNHEY and CDR2 SVGAGI. The V gene end was trimmed by 2 bases and the J gene end by 9 bases; junction bases not matched to a gene: 3. The CDR3 here is CASSYGLAGGEQFF. Here the CDR3 DNA reads TGTGCCAGCAGTTACGGGCTAGCGGGAGGTGAGCAGTTCTTC.

The chain joins TRBV5-1 to TRBJ2-2; D may correspond to TRBD1 or TRBD2 (7 bases each). V was clipped by 5 bases and J by 5 bases, with 16 bases between them. This CDR3 contains 15 residues. Germline lookup yields CDR1 SGHRS and CDR2 YFSETQ. Written as DNA, the CDR3 is TGCGCCAGCAGGACCAGACAGGGAGGGACCGGGGAGCTGTTTTTT. Its translation: CASRTRQGGTGELFF.

This clone was observed at least ten times. Distinct nucleotide sequences in the sample also encode this CDR3. The J gene is TRBJ2-7, the V gene TRBV6-5, with unresolved D. V lost 5 bases and J lost 2, with 16 bases in between. CDR1 MNHEY and CDR2 SVGAGI come from the germline V gene. The CDR3 contains 15 residues. CDR3 in DNA: TGTGCCAGCAGTACTACCAGCGTGTCAACCTACGAGCAGTACTTC. It yields the protein CASSTTSVSTYEQYF.

This clone was seen more than once but under ten times. A far larger clone differs by one base, so this is likely a read error. The CDR3 does not close with the conserved phenylalanine or tryptophan, likely indicating a read error. The chain carries TRBV5-1 and TRBJ1-5; D is perhaps TRBD1 (6 bases). The CDR3 runs 15 residues. Germline CDR1 is SGHRS and CDR2 is YFSETQ. V shed 2 bases and J shed 7 bases, with 16 bases lying between them. The CDR3 spells CASSLNNRVRQPQHL. CDR3 nucleotides: TGCGCCAGCAGCTTAAACAACAGGGTTCGCCAGCCCCAGCATCTT.

Of note for this clone: A far larger clone is off by one base, so a read error is likely. The J gene is TRBJ1-2, the V gene TRBV19, with D tentatively TRBD1 (5 bases). Between the trimmed V and J ends, which lost 4 bases and 10 bases, there was a span of 19 bases. The CDR3 spans 14 residues. Germline lookup yields CDR1 LNHDA and CDR2 SQIVND (reference sequence). CDR3 DNA: TGTGCCAGTAGTACCACGGGACTCAATGCGCACTACACCTTC. Translation: CASSTTGLNAHYTF.

The V gene is TRBV6-6, the J gene TRBJ1-5; the match to TRBD1 covers 7 bases. The germline CDR1 and CDR2 sequences are MNHNY and SVGAGI (reference sequence). The CDR3 consists of 13 residues. The ends lost 4 bases at V and 7 bases at J; junction bases unmatched: 4. The CDR3 sequence: CASSLDRWQPQHF. In DNA form, the CDR3 reads TGTGCCAGCAGTTTGGACAGGTGGCAGCCCCAGCATTTT.

This chain connects TRBV27 to TRBJ2-7; TRBD1 matches 9 bases. The trim removed 5 bases at V and 2 bases at J, leaving 7 bases unmatched. Germline lookup yields CDR1 MNHEY and CDR2 SMNVEV (reference sequence). The CDR3 is 15 residues long. In DNA form, the CDR3 reads TGTGCCAGCAGTATAGGGGGGACAGGGCCCTACGAGCAGTACTTC. Protein: CASSIGGTGPYEQYF.

This clone was counted many times. This rearrangement joins TRBV6-6 to TRBJ2-2, with 10 bases aligning to TRBD1. The CDR3 has 16 residues. Germline-derived CDR1 and CDR2 are MNHNY and SVGAGI (reference sequence). Germline trimming cut 8 bases from V and 4 bases from J; bases unmatched to any gene: 10. The CDR3 sequence is CASSGTGVGLTGELFF. For the CDR3, the DNA is TGTGCCAGCTCCGGGACAGGGGTCGGTCTCACCGGGGAGCTGTTTTTT.

The chain couples TRBV2 to TRBJ1-2; the D is unclear. Between the trimmed V and J ends, which lost 2 bases and 5 bases, there was a span of 0 bases. The CDR3 has 10 residues. The germline CDR1 and CDR2 sequences are SNHLY and FYNNEI. CDR3 bases: TGTGCCAGCAGTGAATATGGCTACACCTTC. Protein product: CASSEYGYTF.

The CDR3 loop reads CASSLASVVGQYF. The CDR3 region has the DNA TGTGCCAGCAGCTTGGCTTCTGTCGTGGGGCAGTACTTC. The chain carries TRBV5-6 and TRBJ2-7; D call uncertain. In germline, CDR1 is SGHDT, CDR2 YYEEEE. V was shortened by 0 bases and J by 9 bases, with 13 bases between the two germline ends. This CDR3 contains 13 residues.

The CDR3 is CASSRPGGYAEQYF. The CDR3 DNA follows: TGTGCCAGCAGCAGACCGGGGGGGTATGCCGAGCAGTACTTC. The V gene is TRBV7-2, the J gene TRBJ2-7; 8 bases agree with TRBD2. Trimming removed 5 bases from V and 6 bases from J; junction bases left unmatched: 9. Germline loops: CDR1 SGHTA, CDR2 FQGNSA. The CDR3 spans 14 residues.

The chain carries TRBV19 and TRBJ2-1, with 11 nucleotides matching TRBD2. Germline-derived CDR1 and CDR2 are LNHDA and SQIVND (reference sequence). V dropped 7 bases and J dropped 8; count of bases not matched to a gene: 10. CDR3 length: 15 amino acids. The DNA of the CDR3 is TGTGCCAGTAACCCACTAGCGGGAGATAGCCATGAGCAGTTCTTC. It encodes CASNPLAGDSHEQFF.

This clone showed up just once. This chain links TRBV4-1 with TRBJ2-7; 9 nucleotides match TRBD2. Trimming at V came to 0 bases and at J to 1 base, leaving 10 bases not matched to a gene. CDR1 and CDR2 from the germline V gene are MGHRA and YSYEKL. The CDR3 consists of 18 residues. DNA for the CDR3: TGCGCCAGCAGCCAAGACCCGGGAGTAGCGGGGGATTCCTACGAGCAGTACTTC. It translates to CASSQDPGVAGDSYEQYF.

The rearrangement joins TRBV27 to TRBJ2-1; possible D gene TRBD2, 5 bases. CDR3 length equals 16 residues. The V and J ends lost 7 bases and 0 bases respectively, with 16 bases between them. Germline V gives CDR1 MNHEY, CDR2 SMNVEV (reference sequence). The CDR3 DNA is TGTGCCAGCAAAGAGAGGGCGGGTCGCTCCTACAATGAGCAGTTCTTC. It translates to CASKERAGRSYNEQFF.

The chain couples TRBV11-2 to TRBJ2-7; D possibly corresponds to TRBD1 (6 bases). With 0 bases removed from V and 2 bases from J, the gap between germline ends came to 17 bases. CDR3 length equals 17 residues. Germline V gene sequence: CDR1 SGHAT, CDR2 FQNNGV. CDR3 sequence: CASSLESLWGQTYEQYF. The CDR3 DNA sequence: TGTGCCAGCAGCTTAGAATCTCTGTGGGGACAAACCTACGAGCAGTACTTC. Full variable domain (outside the CDR3, taken from reference TRBV11-2 and TRBJ2-7): EAGVAQSPRYKIIEKRQSVAFWCNPISGHATLYWYQQILGQGPKLLIQFQNNGVVDDSQLPKDRFSAERLKGVDSTLKIQPAKLEDSAVYLCASSLESLWGQTYEQYFGPGTRLTVT.

This clone turned up a few times. V gene TRBV10-2 combines with J gene TRBJ1-3; D ambiguous. CDR1 and CDR2 from the germline V gene are WSHSY and SAAADI. The CDR3 covers 13 residues. The germline V and J ends were trimmed by 8 bases and 0 bases, with 8 bases remaining between them. CDR3 in DNA: TGCGCCAGCCACGGGCCCTCTGGAAACACCATATATTTT. Encoded protein: CASHGPSGNTIYF.

The gene calls are TRBV28 and TRBJ1-5; D uncertain. The CDR3 has 13 amino acids. Trimming left V 6 bases short and J 0 bases short, with 6 bases between. CDR1 and CDR2 (germline): MDHEN, SYDVKM. CDR3 coding DNA: TGTGCCAGCAGAATGAATAGCAATCAGCCCCAGCATTTT. Translated, it gives CASRMNSNQPQHF.

The DNA of the CDR3 is TGTGCCAGCAGCGTAGGGGGGACTAGCGCCGGGGAGCTGTTTTTT. It codes for CASSVGGTSAGELFF. The chain has TRBV9 and TRBJ2-2, with 10 nucleotides matching TRBD2. Germline V CDR1 and CDR2: SGDLS, YYNGEE. The length of the CDR3 is 15 residues. Trimming at V came to 0 bases and at J to 6 bases, leaving 2 bases not matched to a gene.